A selection of T cell receptor beta chains follows, all from one sample in a study of metastatic and nonmetastatic thyroid tumors. TCRdb reassembled clones from the PCR reads with MiXCR. This sample has about 15,000 clones, with approximately 23% found just once. The sample consisted of tumor tissue. The receptors shown here come from a female donor with papillary thyroid cancer or a benign thyroid nodule (not recorded which). Some clones in this sample may be carry-over from other donors' samples. CDR3s include the opening cysteine and the closing phenylalanine or tryptophan. Fields, in order: J gene, V gene, D gene, CDR3 protein. The D gene is left open where the match is weak.

J gene: TRBJ2-7; V gene: TRBV28; D gene: .; CDR3 protein: CASSGGRSSYEQYF
J gene: TRBJ2-3; V gene: TRBV5-4; D gene: TRBD1; CDR3 protein: CASSPGQATDTQYF
J gene: TRBJ1-5; V gene: TRBV7-6; D gene: .; CDR3 protein: CASSLGLADSNQPQHF
J gene: TRBJ2-1; V gene: TRBV5-1; D gene: TRBD2; CDR3 protein: CASRGGASGYNEQFF
J gene: TRBJ1-6; V gene: TRBV6-1; D gene: TRBD1; CDR3 protein: CARIPGQITSSPLHF
J gene: TRBJ2-3; V gene: TRBV12-3/TRBV12-4; D gene: .; CDR3 protein: CASSFRADTQYF
J gene: TRBJ2-3; V gene: TRBV20-1; D gene: TRBD2; CDR3 protein: CSAIGLAGADTQYF
J gene: TRBJ2-2; V gene: TRBV6-1; D gene: .; CDR3 protein: CASRRPAGELFF
J gene: TRBJ1-3; V gene: TRBV11-2; D gene: .; CDR3 protein: CASTWGSPSGNTIYF
J gene: TRBJ2-7; V gene: TRBV6-1; D gene: .; CDR3 protein: CASRQVPSYEQYF
J gene: TRBJ1-2; V gene: TRBV29-1; D gene: TRBD1; CDR3 protein: CSVEMGQVRGYTF
J gene: TRBJ1-1; V gene: TRBV6-2/TRBV6-3; D gene: .; CDR3 protein: CASSYSRDPIEAFF
J gene: TRBJ2-3; V gene: TRBV20-1; D gene: TRBD2; CDR3 protein: CSARGEVVAGGGTDTQYF
J gene: TRBJ2-3; V gene: TRBV4-1; D gene: TRBD2; CDR3 protein: CASSLIAGVWGTDTQYF
J gene: TRBJ2-5; V gene: TRBV6-1; D gene: .; CDR3 protein: CASSEKTEGETQYF
J gene: TRBJ2-3; V gene: TRBV20-1; D gene: TRBD2; CDR3 protein: CSASLRTSGSTDTQYF
J gene: TRBJ2-3; V gene: TRBV2; D gene: .; CDR3 protein: CATAGEDTRLTDTQYF
J gene: TRBJ2-7; V gene: TRBV4-2; D gene: .; CDR3 protein: CASSQTLGNSYEQYF
J gene: TRBJ1-2; V gene: TRBV7-2; D gene: .; CDR3 protein: CASSFSVALYGYTF
J gene: TRBJ1-2; V gene: TRBV6-1; D gene: .; CDR3 protein: CASLAWAGEGYGYTF
J gene: TRBJ2-6; V gene: TRBV6-4; D gene: .; CDR3 protein: CASSDRVGANVLTF
J gene: TRBJ2-7; V gene: TRBV6-6; D gene: TRBD2; CDR3 protein: CASSYRTRSYEQYF
J gene: TRBJ2-7; V gene: TRBV12-3/TRBV12-4; D gene: .; CDR3 protein: CASSLGQGYEQYF
J gene: TRBJ1-5; V gene: TRBV10-3; D gene: .; CDR3 protein: CAISESQGNQPQHF
J gene: TRBJ2-7; V gene: TRBV20-1; D gene: .; CDR3 protein: CSARAGVSEQYF
J gene: TRBJ1-2; V gene: TRBV6-1; D gene: .; CDR3 protein: CASGYGPNYGYTF
J gene: TRBJ2-7; V gene: TRBV30; D gene: .; CDR3 protein: CAWSVRDAYEQYF
J gene: TRBJ2-4; V gene: TRBV20-1; D gene: TRBD1; CDR3 protein: CSASWDRAAKNIQYF
J gene: TRBJ2-3; V gene: TRBV28; D gene: TRBD2; CDR3 protein: CASSSGLAGEDTQYF
J gene: TRBJ2-3; V gene: TRBV6-6; D gene: TRBD1; CDR3 protein: CASSYEGASSNTQYF
J gene: TRBJ1-1; V gene: TRBV6-1; D gene: TRBD1; CDR3 protein: CASRVTTGTTEAFF
J gene: TRBJ1-2; V gene: TRBV12-5; D gene: .; CDR3 protein: CASGLVMWGYTF
J gene: TRBJ2-2; V gene: TRBV9; D gene: .; CDR3 protein: CASSDPNTGELFF
J gene: TRBJ2-1; V gene: TRBV18; D gene: .; CDR3 protein: CASSSLVSSYNEQFF
J gene: TRBJ2-7; V gene: TRBV30; D gene: .; CDR3 protein: CAWSLARYEQYF
J gene: TRBJ2-7; V gene: TRBV20-1; D gene: TRBD2; CDR3 protein: CSASFAGGPREHYF
J gene: TRBJ2-1; V gene: TRBV11-2; D gene: TRBD1; CDR3 protein: CASSLGDSSYNEQFF
J gene: TRBJ2-7; V gene: TRBV20-1; D gene: .; CDR3 protein: CSADGFSAEQYF
J gene: TRBJ2-7; V gene: TRBV6-1; D gene: TRBD1; CDR3 protein: CASSPGTGGARIPQYF
J gene: TRBJ1-1; V gene: TRBV10-1; D gene: .; CDR3 protein: CASSDLGSEGRAFF
J gene: TRBJ1-1; V gene: TRBV9; D gene: .; CDR3 protein: CASSVQPNTEAFF
J gene: TRBJ2-6; V gene: TRBV7-8; D gene: TRBD1; CDR3 protein: CASTRDRGSGANVLTF
J gene: TRBJ1-1; V gene: TRBV27; D gene: TRBD1; CDR3 protein: CASSFLYGDRGTEAFF
J gene: TRBJ1-1; V gene: TRBV7-8; D gene: .; CDR3 protein: CASSVELGGVPEAFF
J gene: TRBJ2-2; V gene: TRBV6-1; D gene: .; CDR3 protein: CASRTGSAGELFF
J gene: TRBJ1-6; V gene: TRBV5-1; D gene: TRBD1; CDR3 protein: CASSLEGQGLYNSPLHF
J gene: TRBJ2-2; V gene: TRBV6-5; D gene: .; CDR3 protein: CASSYSERGDGELFF
J gene: TRBJ2-2; V gene: TRBV19; D gene: .; CDR3 protein: CASSVSGVGELFF
J gene: TRBJ1-1; V gene: TRBV24-1; D gene: .; CDR3 protein: CATMGEENTEAFF
J gene: TRBJ2-3; V gene: TRBV2; D gene: TRBD1; CDR3 protein: CARSEGVGRGGVDTQYF